This is a list of T cell receptor beta chains from one sample in a study of T cells after yellow fever vaccination. TCRdb re-derived calls from the 5' RACE reads in MiXCR, one entry per CDR3 protein. The sample includes 250,000 or so distinct CDR3 sequences, roughly 3.7% seen only once; the top ten take under 20%. The material sequenced was PBMCs, taken 15 days after the yellow fever booster vaccination. These receptors were collected from a man between 18 and 29 years old who received the YFV17D yellow fever vaccine. CDR3s leave out the opening cysteine and the closing phenylalanine or tryptophan. Expanded clones are given a class, and other clones once, few, many or no size at all.

j_call clone_size v_call cdr3_aa
TRBJ2-5 few TRBV5-5 ASSWRPARGSEY
TRBJ1-1 many TRBV15 ATGRQQSLIAF
TRBJ2-1 many TRBV24-1 ATSDSRPSGRGVTNEQF
TRBJ2-3 many TRBV12-3/TRBV12-4 ASREGVVDTQY
TRBJ1-4 NA TRBV18 ASSPYSGNNEKLF
TRBJ1-6 many TRBV4-2 ASSHAGGLGHNSPLH
TRBJ1-2 many TRBV20-1 SEMGQGSGYT
TRBJ2-1 NA TRBV5-1 ASSLRGAGYDEQF
TRBJ2-5 many TRBV7-9 ASSRSRETQY
TRBJ2-2 many TRBV5-1 ASSPDFSGTGELF
TRBJ2-5 many TRBV5-1 ASSLSSSGQETQY
TRBJ1-2 many TRBV6-5 ATSTNYGYT
TRBJ1-4 many TRBV7-2 ASSLGPANEKLF
TRBJ1-2 few TRBV27 ASSLSPDSAYGYT
TRBJ1-1 many TRBV7-2 ASSLALLGTANTEAF
TRBJ1-5 many TRBV4-3 ASSQDGQGRQPQH
TRBJ2-2 many TRBV5-1 ASSLGPSGELF
TRBJ2-7 many TRBV6-5 ASSRTSGTYEQY
TRBJ1-5 many TRBV24-1 ATSDFKPKTGDNQPQH
TRBJ1-2 many TRBV7-2 ASSIRQRSNYGYT
TRBJ2-5 many TRBV7-9 ASSLAVLLETQY
TRBJ1-2 many TRBV3-1 ASSQTPAVGYT
TRBJ1-1 many TRBV5-5 ASTLIQGTEAF
TRBJ2-5 many TRBV7-2 ASRRPGLQETQY
TRBJ2-5 many TRBV20-1 SALGLSQETQY
TRBJ2-5 many TRBV7-2 ASSLYVDYQETQY
TRBJ2-3 many TRBV5-1 ASSRTPQEADTQY
TRBJ2-1 few TRBV12-3/TRBV12-4 ATMTSGGHNEQF
TRBJ1-2 NA TRBV12-3/TRBV12-4 ASRSRDAYGYT
TRBJ2-1 few TRBV4-2 ASSQDEQGGDEQF
TRBJ2-7 many TRBV6-2/TRBV6-3 ASSDPSGMYEQY
TRBJ2-3 many TRBV7-2 ASSLEAIKGSTDTQY
TRBJ2-3 many TRBV24-1 ATSDGGGQDTQY
TRBJ1-2 many TRBV7-2 ASSSTGGAGYT
TRBJ2-2 many TRBV12-3/TRBV12-4 ASNQGWELF
TRBJ2-3 many TRBV9 ASSGGGGGTDTQY
TRBJ1-1 many TRBV29-1 SVQNTEAF
TRBJ2-7 many TRBV5-4 ASSAIGDYEQY
TRBJ2-1 NA TRBV9 ASSVQGSLYNEQF